A single sample is the source of the 11 T cell receptor beta chains below, sequenced in a study of T cells in Graves' hyperthyroidism and ophthalmopathy. TCR beta CDR3 region amplification was performed from RNA transcripts. TCR CDR3 underwent first-round RT-PCR with the HTBI primer set. From the multiplex PCR reads, TCRdb called clonotypes with MiXCR, one entry per CDR3 protein. This sample yields hundreds of thousands of distinct CDR3 sequences, of which 20% to 25% are seen a single time; roughly 60% belongs to the top ten. The sample consisted of blood. Receptor source: a man aged 25-40 years with Graves' ophthalmopathy.

This clonotype was observed at least ten times. V and J are TRBV12-3 or TRBV12-4 and TRBJ1-4, with no clear D. Trimming left V 7 bases short and J 6 bases short, with 6 bases between. CDR3 length: 11 amino acids. The CDR3 sequence is CASTGYEKLFF. The CDR3 nucleotides read TGTGCCAGCACCGGATATGAAAAACTGTTTTTT.

The chain joins TRBV2 to TRBJ2-7; D gene unclear. Trimming took 7 bases from V and 0 from J, leaving 10 bases between them. This CDR3 has 13 amino acids. Germline V gene sequence: CDR1 SNHLY, CDR2 FYNNEI. The CDR3 region has the DNA TGTGCCAGCACAGGATTAGACTCCTACGAGCAGTACTTC. Its protein product is CASTGLDSYEQYF. Combining the CDR3 with reference TRBV2 and TRBJ2-7 gives the whole variable domain EPEVTQTPSHQVTQMGQEVILRCVPISNHLYFYWYRQILGQKVEFLVSFYNNEISEKSEIFDDQFSVERPDGSNFTLKIRSTKLEDSAMYFCASTGLDSYEQYFGPGTRLTVT.

Remarks on this clonotype: This could be a read error, since a much larger clone is one nucleotide away. V gene TRBV28 combines with J gene TRBJ2-1; D perhaps matches TRBD2 (5 bases). The CDR3 length is 14 residues. Germline V gene lookup returns CDR1 MDHEN and CDR2 SYDVKM. In DNA, the CDR3 is TGTGCCAGCAGTTTGAGCGGACCGTACAATGGGCAGTTCTTC. Amino acid sequence: CASSLSGPYNGQFF.

This clonotype showed up just a few times. The chain has TRBV28 and TRBJ2-4; D remains unclear. Per the germline V gene, CDR1 is MDHEN and CDR2 is SYDVKM. Trimming took 1 base from V and 0 from J, leaving 7 bases between them. This CDR3 is 15 amino acids long. The CDR3 sequence is CASSLSPVAKNIQYF. In DNA, the CDR3 is TGTGCCAGCAGTTTATCCCCGGTAGCCAAAAACATTCAGTACTTC.

This clonotype appeared many times. The chain links TRBV20-1 to TRBJ2-1; D assignment may be TRBD1 or TRBD2 (5 bases each). V lost 8 bases to trimming and J lost 5 bases, with 16 bases between them. The CDR3 length is 13 residues. Germline loops: CDR1 DFQATT, CDR2 SNEGSKA (reference sequence). CDR3 nucleotides: TGCAGTCACTATGGGACCCTTGACAATGAGCAGTTCTTC. It translates to CSHYGTLDNEQFF.

In its sample, this clonotype was seen once. This chain joins TRBV4-1 and TRBJ1-2; D gene unclear. Trimming removed 4 bases at V and 2 bases at J, with 8 bases between. Germline values: CDR1 MGHRA, CDR2 YSYEKL. The CDR3 is 13 amino acids. In nucleotides, the CDR3 is TGCGCCAGCAGCCTCTACGGCAACTATGGCTACACCTTC. This gives the protein CASSLYGNYGYTF.

This clonotype was seen more than once but under ten times. J is TRBJ1-1 and V is TRBV7-9; unclear D gene. The CDR3 is 14 amino acids. V was shortened by 1 base and J by 3 bases, with 9 bases between the two germline ends. The germline V gene has CDR1 SEHNR and CDR2 FQNEAQ (reference sequence). CDR3 in amino acids: CASSLVARDTEAFF. The DNA of the CDR3 is TGTGCCAGCAGCTTAGTAGCGAGAGACACTGAAGCTTTCTTT.

This clonotype was seen a handful of times. V and J are TRBV6-1 and TRBJ2-1; D gene unclear. CDR1 MNHNS and CDR2 SASEGT come from the germline V gene. The CDR3 covers 13 residues. V lost 0 bases to trimming and J lost 5 bases, with 5 bases between them. In DNA form, the CDR3 reads TGTGCCAGCAGTGAAGCGAGGCACAATGAGCAGTTCTTC. It yields the protein CASSEARHNEQFF.

Only a few counts were recorded for this clonotype. The V gene is TRBV4-2, the J gene TRBJ2-1, with D unclear. The CDR3 loop spans 17 amino acids. The V and J ends lost 0 bases and 1 base respectively, with 13 bases between them. CDR1 and CDR2 (germline): LGHNA, YNFKEQ. As DNA, the CDR3 is TGTGCCAGCAGCCAAGACCCCACGGGCGGTTCCTACAATGAGCAGTTCTTC. This gives the protein CASSQDPTGGSYNEQFF.

This clonotype was counted only a few times. V and J are TRBV5-1 and TRBJ1-4; D not resolved. Germline V gene lookup returns CDR1 SGHRS and CDR2 YFSETQ. V was shortened by 4 bases and J by 4 bases, with 8 bases between the two germline ends. This CDR3 comprises 13 residues. The CDR3 bases are TGCGCCAGCAGCCAGGAGCTTAATGAAAAACTGTTTTTT. Protein: CASSQELNEKLFF.

There are many counts of this clonotype. The chain joins TRBV30 to TRBJ2-3; possible D gene TRBD1, 5 bases. Trimming took 0 bases from V and 4 from J, leaving 5 bases between them. Germline assignment: CDR1 GTSNPN and CDR2 SVGIG (reference sequence). The CDR3 runs 12 residues. CDR3 nucleotide sequence: TGTGCCTGGAGTGTACAGGCAGATACGCAGTATTTT. Protein: CAWSVQADTQYF.